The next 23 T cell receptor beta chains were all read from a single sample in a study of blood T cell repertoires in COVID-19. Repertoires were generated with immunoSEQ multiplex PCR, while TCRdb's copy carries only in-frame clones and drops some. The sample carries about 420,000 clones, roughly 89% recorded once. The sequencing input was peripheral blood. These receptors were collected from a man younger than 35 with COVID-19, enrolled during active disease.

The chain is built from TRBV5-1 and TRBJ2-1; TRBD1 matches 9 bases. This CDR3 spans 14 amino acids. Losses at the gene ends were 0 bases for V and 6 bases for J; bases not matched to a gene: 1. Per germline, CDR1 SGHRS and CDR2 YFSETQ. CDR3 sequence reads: CASSLGQGVNEQFF. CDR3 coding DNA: TGCGCCAGCAGCTTGGGACAGGGGGTCAATGAGCAGTTCTTC.

CDR3 nucleotide sequence: TGTGCCAGTAGCGGGGGTAGAACCGGGGAGCTGTTTTTT. It is translated as CASSGGRTGELFF. The chain links TRBV19 to TRBJ2-2, with a weak D call TRBD2 (6 bases). CDR3 length equals 13 residues. With 6 bases removed from V and 5 bases from J, the gap between germline ends came to 10 bases. Germline CDR1 and CDR2: LNHDA and SQIVND (reference sequence).

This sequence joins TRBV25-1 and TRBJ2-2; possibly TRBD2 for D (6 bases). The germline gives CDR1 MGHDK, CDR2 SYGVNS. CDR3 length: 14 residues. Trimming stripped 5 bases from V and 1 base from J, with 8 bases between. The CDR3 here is CASSRRGNTGELFF. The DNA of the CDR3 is TGTGCCAGCAGTCGGAGGGGGAACACCGGGGAGCTGTTTTTT.

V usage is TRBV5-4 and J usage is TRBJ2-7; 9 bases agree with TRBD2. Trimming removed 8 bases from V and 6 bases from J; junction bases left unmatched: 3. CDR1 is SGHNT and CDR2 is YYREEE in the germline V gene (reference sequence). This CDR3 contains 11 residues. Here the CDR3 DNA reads TGTGCCAGTCGCGGGGGGGCCGAGCAGTACTTC. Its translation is CASRGGAEQYF.

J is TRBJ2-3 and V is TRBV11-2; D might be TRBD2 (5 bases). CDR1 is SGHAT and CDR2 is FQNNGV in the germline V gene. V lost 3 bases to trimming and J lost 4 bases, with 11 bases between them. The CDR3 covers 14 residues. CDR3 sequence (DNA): TGTGCCAGCAGCTTCACACTAGGTCCAGATACGCAGTATTTT. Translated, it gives CASSFTLGPDTQYF.

The CDR3 DNA is TGTGCCAGCAGCGTTGGGACTAGCGGATACTCCGTCAATGAGCAGTTCTTC. It encodes CASSVGTSGYSVNEQFF. The V call is TRBV9, the J call TRBJ2-1; the match to TRBD2 covers 11 bases. V shed 2 bases, J shed 6 bases, and the junction held 10 bases outside the gene matches. The CDR3 is 17 residues long. Germline values: CDR1 SGDLS, CDR2 YYNGEE.

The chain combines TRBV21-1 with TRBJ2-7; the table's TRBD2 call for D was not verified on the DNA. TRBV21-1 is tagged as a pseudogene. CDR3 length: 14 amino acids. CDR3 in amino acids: CASSNPTSGYEQYF. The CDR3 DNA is TGTGCCAGCAGCAACCCGACTAGCGGCTACGAGCAGTACTTC.

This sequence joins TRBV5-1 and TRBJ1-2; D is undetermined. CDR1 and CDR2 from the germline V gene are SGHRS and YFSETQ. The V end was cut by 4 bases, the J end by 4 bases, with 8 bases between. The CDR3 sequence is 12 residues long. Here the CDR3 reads CASSTNSYGYTF. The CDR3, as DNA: TGCGCCAGCAGCACAAACAGCTATGGCTACACCTTC.

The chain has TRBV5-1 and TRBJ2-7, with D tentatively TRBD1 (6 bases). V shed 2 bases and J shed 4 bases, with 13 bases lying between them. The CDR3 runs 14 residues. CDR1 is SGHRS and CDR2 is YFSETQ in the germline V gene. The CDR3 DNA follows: TGCGCCAGCAGCTTCGGGACATTGAATTACGAGCAGTACTTC. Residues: CASSFGTLNYEQYF. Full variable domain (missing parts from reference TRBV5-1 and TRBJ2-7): KAGVTQTPRYLIKTRGQQVTLSCSPISGHRSVSWYQQTPGQGLQFLFEYFSETQRNKGNFPGRFSGRQFSNSRSEMNVSTLELGDSALYLCASSFGTLNYEQYFGPGTRLTVT.

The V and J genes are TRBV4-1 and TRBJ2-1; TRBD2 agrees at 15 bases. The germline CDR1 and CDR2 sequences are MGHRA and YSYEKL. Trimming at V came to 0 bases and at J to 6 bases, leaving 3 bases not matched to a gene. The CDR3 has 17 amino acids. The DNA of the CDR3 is TGCGCCAGCAGCCAAGATCGGGGACTAGCGGGAGGCAATGAGCAGTTCTTC. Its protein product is CASSQDRGLAGGNEQFF.

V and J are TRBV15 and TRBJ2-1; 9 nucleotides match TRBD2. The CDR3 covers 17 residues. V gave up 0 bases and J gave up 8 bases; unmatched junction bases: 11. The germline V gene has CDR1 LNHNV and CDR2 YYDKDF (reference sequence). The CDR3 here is CATSREPGTSRTDEQFF. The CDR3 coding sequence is TGTGCCACCAGCAGAGAACCCGGGACTAGCCGTACGGATGAGCAGTTCTTC.

The chain's CDR3 is CASSSWTSGTYEQYF. The CDR3 DNA is TGCGCCAGCAGCTCCTGGACTAGCGGGACCTACGAGCAGTACTTC. The chain carries TRBV5-1 and TRBJ2-7, with TRBD2 identical over 12 bases. The CDR3 sequence is 15 residues long. V was pared by 3 bases and J by 2 bases, with 3 bases of the junction left unmatched. The V gene's germline CDR1 is SGHRS and CDR2 YFSETQ.

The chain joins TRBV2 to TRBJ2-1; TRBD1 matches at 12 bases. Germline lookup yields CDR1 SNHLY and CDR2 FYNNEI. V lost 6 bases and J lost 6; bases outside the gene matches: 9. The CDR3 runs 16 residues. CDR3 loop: CASRTGTGGVGNEQFF. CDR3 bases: TGTGCCAGCAGAACCGGGACAGGGGGCGTAGGCAATGAGCAGTTCTTC. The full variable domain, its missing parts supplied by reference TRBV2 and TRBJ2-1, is EPEVTQTPSHQVTQMGQEVILRCVPISNHLYFYWYRQILGQKVEFLVSFYNNEISEKSEIFDDQFSVERPDGSNFTLKIRSTKLEDSAMYFCASRTGTGGVGNEQFFGPGTRLTVL.

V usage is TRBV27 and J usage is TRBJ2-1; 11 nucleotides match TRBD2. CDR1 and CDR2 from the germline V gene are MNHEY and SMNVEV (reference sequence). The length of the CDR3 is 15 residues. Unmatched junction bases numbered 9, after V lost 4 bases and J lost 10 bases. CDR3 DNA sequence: TGTGCCAGCAGTTCCTTACTAGCGGGAGTATCCGAGCAGTTCTTC. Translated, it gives CASSSLLAGVSEQFF.

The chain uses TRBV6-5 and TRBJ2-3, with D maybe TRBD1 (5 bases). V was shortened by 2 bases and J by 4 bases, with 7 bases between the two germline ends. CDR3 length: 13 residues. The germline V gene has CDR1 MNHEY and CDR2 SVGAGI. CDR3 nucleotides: TGTGCCAGCAGTTACGGCAGGGCAGATACGCAGTATTTT. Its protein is CASSYGRADTQYF.

The CDR3 DNA is TGTGCCAGCAGCCCCGGGGGGCAAGACTACGAGCAGTACTTC. This gives the protein CASSPGGQDYEQYF. V is TRBV5-4 and J is TRBJ2-7; D possibly corresponds to TRBD2 (7 bases). This CDR3 contains 14 residues. Deletions cut 4 bases from V and 3 bases from J, with 14 bases between. Germline lookup yields CDR1 SGHNT and CDR2 YYREEE (reference sequence). The full variable domain, rest sourced from reference TRBV5-4 and TRBJ2-7, is ETGVTQSPTHLIKTRGQQVTLRCSSQSGHNTVSWYQQALGQGPQFIFQYYREEENGRGNFPPRFSGLQFPNYSSELNVNALELDDSALYLCASSPGGQDYEQYFGPGTRLTVT.

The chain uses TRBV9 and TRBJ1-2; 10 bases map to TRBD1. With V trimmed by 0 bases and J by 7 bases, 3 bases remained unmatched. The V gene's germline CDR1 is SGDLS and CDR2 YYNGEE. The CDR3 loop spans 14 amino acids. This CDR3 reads CASSVVGTGVGYTF. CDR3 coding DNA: TGTGCCAGCAGCGTAGTCGGGACAGGGGTTGGCTACACCTTC.

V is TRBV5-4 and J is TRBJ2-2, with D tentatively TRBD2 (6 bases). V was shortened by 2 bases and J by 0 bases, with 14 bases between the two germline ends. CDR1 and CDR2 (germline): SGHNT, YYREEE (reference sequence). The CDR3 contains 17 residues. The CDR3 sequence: CASSLGTSISNTGELFF. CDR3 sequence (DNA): TGTGCCAGCAGCTTAGGTACTAGCATTTCGAACACCGGGGAGCTGTTTTTT.

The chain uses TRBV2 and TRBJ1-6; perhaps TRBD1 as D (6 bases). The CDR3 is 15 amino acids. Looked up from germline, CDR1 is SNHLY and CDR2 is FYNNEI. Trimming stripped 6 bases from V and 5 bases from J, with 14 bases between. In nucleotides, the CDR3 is TGTGCCAGCAGAAAAACAGGGTCCCATAATTCACCCCTCCACTTT. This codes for CASRKTGSHNSPLHF.

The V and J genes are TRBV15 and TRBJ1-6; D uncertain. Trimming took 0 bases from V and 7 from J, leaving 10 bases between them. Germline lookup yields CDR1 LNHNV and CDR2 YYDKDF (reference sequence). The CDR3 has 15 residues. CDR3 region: CATSRDPGGNSPLHF. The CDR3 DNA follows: TGTGCCACCAGCAGAGATCCGGGAGGGAATTCACCCCTCCACTTT.

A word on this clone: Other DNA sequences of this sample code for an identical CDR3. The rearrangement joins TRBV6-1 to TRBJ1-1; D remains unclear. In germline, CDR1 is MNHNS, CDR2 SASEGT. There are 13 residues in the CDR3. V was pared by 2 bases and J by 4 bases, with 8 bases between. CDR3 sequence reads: CASSEMGGTEAFF. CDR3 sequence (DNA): TGTGCCAGCAGTGAAATGGGAGGCACTGAAGCTTTCTTT.

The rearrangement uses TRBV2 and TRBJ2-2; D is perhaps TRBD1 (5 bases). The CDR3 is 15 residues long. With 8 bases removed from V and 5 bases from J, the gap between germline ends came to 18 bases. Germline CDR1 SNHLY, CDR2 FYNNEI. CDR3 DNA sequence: TGTGCCAGCGGGGTGACAGATGGGGAAACCGGGGAGCTGTTTTTT. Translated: CASGVTDGETGELFF.

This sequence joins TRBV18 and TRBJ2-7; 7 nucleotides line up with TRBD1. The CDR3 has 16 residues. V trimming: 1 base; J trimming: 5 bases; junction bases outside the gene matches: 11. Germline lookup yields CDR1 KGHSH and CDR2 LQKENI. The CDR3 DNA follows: TGTGCCAGCTCACCACGGTCCCGAGACAGGGAACACGAGCAGTACTTC. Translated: CASSPRSRDREHEQYF.